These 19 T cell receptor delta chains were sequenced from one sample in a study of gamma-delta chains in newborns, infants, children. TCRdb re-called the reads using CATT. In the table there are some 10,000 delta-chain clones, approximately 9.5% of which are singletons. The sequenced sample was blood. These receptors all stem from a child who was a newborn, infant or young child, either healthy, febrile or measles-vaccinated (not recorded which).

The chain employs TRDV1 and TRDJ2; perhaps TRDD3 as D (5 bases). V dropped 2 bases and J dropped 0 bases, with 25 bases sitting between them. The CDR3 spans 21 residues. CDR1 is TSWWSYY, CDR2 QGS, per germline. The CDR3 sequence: CALGEFRAGGVRIALTAQLFF. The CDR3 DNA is TGTGCTCTTGGGGAATTCCGCGCCGGAGGGGTTAGGATAGCTTTGACAGCACAACTCTTCTTT.

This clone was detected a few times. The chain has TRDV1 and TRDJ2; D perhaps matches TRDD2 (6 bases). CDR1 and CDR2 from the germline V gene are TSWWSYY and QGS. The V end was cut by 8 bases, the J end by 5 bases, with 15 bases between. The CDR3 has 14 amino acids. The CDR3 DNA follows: TGTGCTCTTTCGTCCTACTGGATAACAGCACAACTCTTCTTT. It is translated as CALSSYWITAQLFF.

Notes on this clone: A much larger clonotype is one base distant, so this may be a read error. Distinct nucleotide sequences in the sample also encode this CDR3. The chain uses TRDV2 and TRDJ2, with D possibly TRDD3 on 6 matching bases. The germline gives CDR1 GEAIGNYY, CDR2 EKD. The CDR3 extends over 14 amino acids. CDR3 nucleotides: TGTGCCTGCGACACCGTGGGGGCGACAGCACAACTCTTCTTT. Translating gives CACDTVGATAQLFF.

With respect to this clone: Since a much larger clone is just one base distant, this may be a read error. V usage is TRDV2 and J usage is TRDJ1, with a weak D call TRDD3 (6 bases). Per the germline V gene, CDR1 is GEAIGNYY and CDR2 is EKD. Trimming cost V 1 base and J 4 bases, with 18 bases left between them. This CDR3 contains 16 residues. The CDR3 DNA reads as TGTGCCTGTGACACGATGGGGGCTACGCTTATCGATAAACTCATCTTT. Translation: CACDTMGATLIDKLIF.

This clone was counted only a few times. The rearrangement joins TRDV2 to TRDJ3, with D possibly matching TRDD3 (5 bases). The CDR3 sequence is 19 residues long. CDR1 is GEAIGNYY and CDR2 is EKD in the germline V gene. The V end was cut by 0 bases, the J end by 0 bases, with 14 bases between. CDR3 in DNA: TGTGCCTGTGACACCTGGGATGCAACTGGCTCCTGGGACACCCGACAGATGTTTTTC. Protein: CACDTWDATGSWDTRQMFF.

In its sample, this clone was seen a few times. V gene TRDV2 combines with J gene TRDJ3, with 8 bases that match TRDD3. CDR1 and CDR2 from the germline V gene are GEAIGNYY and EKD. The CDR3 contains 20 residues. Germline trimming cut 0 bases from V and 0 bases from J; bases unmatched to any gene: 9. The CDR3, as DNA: TGTGCCTGTGACACCGCTCTACTGGGGGTCCTCTCCTGGGACACCCGACAGATGTTTTTC. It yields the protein CACDTALLGVLSWDTRQMFF.

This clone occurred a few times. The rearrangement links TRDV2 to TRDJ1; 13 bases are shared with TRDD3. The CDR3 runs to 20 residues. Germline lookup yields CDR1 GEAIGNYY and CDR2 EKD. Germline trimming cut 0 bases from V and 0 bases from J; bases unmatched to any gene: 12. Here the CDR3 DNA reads TGTGCCTGTGACACCGTACTGGGGGATACGCGGCGATCTGACACCGATAAACTCATCTTT. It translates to CACDTVLGDTRRSDTDKLIF.

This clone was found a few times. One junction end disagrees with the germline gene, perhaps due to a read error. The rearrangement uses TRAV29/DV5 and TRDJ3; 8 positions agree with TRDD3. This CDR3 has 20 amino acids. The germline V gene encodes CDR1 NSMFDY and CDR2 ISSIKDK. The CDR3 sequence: CAASEGRIGDTAWDTRQMFF. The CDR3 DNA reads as TGTGCAGCAAGCGAGGGGCGGATAGGGGATACAGCCTGGGACACTCGACAGATGTTTTTC.

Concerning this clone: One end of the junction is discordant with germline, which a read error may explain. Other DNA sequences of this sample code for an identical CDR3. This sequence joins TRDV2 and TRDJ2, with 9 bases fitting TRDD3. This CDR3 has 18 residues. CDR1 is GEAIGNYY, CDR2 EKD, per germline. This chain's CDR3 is CACDTTGTGGPQRAQLFF. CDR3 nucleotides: TGTGCCTGTGACACGACAGGTACTGGGGGACCCCAGAGAGCACAACTCTTCTTC.

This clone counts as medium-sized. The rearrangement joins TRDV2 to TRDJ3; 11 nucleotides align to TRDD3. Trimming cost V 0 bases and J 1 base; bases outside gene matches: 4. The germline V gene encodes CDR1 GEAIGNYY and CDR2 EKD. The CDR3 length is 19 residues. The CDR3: CACDTVLGDISWDTRQMFF. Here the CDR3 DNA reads TGTGCCTGTGACACCGTACTGGGGGATATATCCTGGGACACCCGACAGATGTTTTTC.

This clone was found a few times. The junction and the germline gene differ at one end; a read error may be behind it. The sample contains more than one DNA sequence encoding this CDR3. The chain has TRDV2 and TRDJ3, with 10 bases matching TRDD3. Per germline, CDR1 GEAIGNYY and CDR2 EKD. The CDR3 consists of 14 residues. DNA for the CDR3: TGTGCCTGTGACATACTGGGGGATACCCGACAGATGTTTTTC. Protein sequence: CACDILGDTRQMFF.

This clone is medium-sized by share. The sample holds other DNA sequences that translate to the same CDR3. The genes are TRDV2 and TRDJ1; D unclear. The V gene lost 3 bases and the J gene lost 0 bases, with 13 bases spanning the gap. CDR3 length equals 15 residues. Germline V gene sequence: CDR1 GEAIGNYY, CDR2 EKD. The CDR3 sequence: CACDPVGPNTDKLIF. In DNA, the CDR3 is TGTGCCTGTGACCCGGTTGGCCCTAACACCGATAAACTCATCTTT.

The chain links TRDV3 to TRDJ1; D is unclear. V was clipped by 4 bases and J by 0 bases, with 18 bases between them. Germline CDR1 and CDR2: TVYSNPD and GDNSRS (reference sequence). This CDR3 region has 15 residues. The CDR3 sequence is CACCSPPHYTDKLIF. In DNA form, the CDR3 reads TGTGCCTGCTGTAGTCCTCCACATTACACCGATAAACTCATCTTT.

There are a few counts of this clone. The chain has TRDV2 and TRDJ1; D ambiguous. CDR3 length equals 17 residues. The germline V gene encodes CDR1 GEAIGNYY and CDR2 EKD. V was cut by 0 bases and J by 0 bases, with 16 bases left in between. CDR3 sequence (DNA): TGTGCCTGTGACACCGTAGGCTCGACCCCTTACACCGATAAACTCATCTTT. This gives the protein CACDTVGSTPYTDKLIF.

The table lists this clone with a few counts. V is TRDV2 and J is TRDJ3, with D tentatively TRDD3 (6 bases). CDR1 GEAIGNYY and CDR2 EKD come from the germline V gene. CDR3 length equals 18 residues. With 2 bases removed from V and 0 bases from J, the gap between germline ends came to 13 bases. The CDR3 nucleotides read TGTGCCTGTGACAAAGTACTGGGAAGCTCCTGGGACACCCGACAGATGTTTTTC. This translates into CACDKVLGSSWDTRQMFF.

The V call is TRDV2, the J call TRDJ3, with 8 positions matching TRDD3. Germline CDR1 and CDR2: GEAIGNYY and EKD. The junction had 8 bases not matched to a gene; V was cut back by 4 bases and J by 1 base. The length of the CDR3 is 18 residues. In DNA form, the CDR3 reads TGTGCCTGTGAGAGGGTGGGATACGTTTCCTGGGACACCCGACAGATGTTTTTC. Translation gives CACERVGYVSWDTRQMFF.

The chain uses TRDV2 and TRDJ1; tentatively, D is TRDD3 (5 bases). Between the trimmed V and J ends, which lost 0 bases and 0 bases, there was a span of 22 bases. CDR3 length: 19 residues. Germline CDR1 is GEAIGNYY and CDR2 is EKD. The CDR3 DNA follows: TGTGCCTGTGACACCGTCCCCTGGCGGGGAATCCTGTACACCGATAAACTCATCTTT. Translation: CACDTVPWRGILYTDKLIF.

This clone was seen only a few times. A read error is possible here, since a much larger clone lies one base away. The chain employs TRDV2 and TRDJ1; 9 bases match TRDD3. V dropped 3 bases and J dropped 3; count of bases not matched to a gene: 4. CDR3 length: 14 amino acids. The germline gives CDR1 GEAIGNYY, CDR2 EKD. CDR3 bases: TGTGCCTGTGACCACTGGGGGAGGTCCGATAAACTCATCTTT. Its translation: CACDHWGRSDKLIF.

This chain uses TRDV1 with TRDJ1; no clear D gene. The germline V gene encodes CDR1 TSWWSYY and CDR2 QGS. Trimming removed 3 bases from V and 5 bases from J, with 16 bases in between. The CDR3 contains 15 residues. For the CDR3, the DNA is TGTGCTCTTGGGGATAGTAGGCGCTACCCTGATAAACTCATCTTT. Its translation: CALGDSRRYPDKLIF.